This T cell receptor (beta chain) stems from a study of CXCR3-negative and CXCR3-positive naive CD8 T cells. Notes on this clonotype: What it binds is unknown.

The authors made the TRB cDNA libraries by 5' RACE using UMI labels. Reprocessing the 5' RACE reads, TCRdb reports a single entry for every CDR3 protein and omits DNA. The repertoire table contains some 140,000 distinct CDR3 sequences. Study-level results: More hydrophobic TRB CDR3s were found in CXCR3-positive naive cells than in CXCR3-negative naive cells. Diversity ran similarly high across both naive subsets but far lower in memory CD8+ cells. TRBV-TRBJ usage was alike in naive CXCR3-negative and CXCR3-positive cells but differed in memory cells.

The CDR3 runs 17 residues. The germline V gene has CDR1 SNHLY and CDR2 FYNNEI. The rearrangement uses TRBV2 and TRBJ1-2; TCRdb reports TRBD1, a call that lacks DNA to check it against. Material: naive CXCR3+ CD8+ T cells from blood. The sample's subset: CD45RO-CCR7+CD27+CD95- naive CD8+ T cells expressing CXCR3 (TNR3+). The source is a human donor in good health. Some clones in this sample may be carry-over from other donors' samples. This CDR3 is CASSEQQVGGTDYGYTF.